The clone carrying this T cell receptor (beta chain) was observed at least ten times. Its matching antigen is unknown. The entry originates in a study of early T cells in non-severe SARS-CoV-2 infection. Findings of the study overall: Matching with VDJdb favored anti-spike CD8 responses (missing private and CD4 specificities).

TCRdb analysed the 5' RACE reads with MiXCR anew, one entry per CDR3 protein. The data show 70,000 or so distinct CDR3 sequences, with under 15% seen just once and 0.95% to 1.5% held by the top ten. The sequence came from an adult who was a healthcare worker with PCR-confirmed SARS-CoV-2 infection or an uninfected control (not recorded which). The sample was whole blood.

The CDR3 protein is CSAPRGSYNEQFF. CDR3 nucleotide sequence: TGCAGTGCTCCCAGGGGTAGTTACAATGAGCAGTTCTTC. The chain joins TRBV20-1 to TRBJ2-1, with D possibly TRBD1 on 6 matching bases. Germline assignment: CDR1 DFQATT and CDR2 SNEGSKA (reference sequence). Trimming shortened V by 5 bases and J by 4 bases, and 12 bases separated the two germline ends. The CDR3 spans 13 residues.